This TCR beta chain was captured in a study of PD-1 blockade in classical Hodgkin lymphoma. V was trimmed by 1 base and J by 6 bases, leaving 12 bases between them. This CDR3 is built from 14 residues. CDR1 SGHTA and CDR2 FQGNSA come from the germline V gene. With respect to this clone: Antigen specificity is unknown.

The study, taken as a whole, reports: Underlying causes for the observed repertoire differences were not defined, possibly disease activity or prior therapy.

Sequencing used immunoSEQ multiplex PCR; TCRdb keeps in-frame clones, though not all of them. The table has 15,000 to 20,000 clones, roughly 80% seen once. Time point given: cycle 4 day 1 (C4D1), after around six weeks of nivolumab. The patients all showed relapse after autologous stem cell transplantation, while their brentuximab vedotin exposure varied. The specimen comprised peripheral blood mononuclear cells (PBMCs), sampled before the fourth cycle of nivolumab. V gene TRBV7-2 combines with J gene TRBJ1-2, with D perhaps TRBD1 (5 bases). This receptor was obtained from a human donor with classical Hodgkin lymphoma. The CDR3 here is CASSLEGRWDGYTF. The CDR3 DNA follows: TGTGCCAGCAGCTTAGAGGGACGATGGGATGGCTACACCTTC.